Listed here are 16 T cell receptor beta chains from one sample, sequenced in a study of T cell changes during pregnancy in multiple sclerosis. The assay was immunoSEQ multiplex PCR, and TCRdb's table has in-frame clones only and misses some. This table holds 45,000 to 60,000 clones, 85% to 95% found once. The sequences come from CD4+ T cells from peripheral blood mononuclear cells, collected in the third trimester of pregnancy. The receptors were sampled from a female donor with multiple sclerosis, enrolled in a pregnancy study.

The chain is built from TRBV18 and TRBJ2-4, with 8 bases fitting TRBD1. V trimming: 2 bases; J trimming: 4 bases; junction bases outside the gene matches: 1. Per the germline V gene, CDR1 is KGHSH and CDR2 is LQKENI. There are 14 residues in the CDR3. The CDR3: CASSPGTGKNIQYF. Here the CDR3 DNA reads TGTGCCAGCTCACCAGGGACAGGAAAAAACATTCAGTACTTC.

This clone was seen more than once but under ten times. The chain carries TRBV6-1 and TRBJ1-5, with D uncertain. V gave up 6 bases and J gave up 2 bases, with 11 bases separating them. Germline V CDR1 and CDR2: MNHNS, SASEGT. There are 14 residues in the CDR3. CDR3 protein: CASSQVVGNQPQHF. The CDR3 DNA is TGTGCCAGCAGCCAGGTGGTGGGCAATCAGCCCCAGCATTTT.

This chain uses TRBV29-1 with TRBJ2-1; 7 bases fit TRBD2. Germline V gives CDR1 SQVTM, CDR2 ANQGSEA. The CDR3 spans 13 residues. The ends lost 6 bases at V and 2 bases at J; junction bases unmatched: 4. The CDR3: CSVAGTTYNEQFF. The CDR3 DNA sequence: TGCAGCGTAGCCGGGACTACCTACAATGAGCAGTTCTTC.

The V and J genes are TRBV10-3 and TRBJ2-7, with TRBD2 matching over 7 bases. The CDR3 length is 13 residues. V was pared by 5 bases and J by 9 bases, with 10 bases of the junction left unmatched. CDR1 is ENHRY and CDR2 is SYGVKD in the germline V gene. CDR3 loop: CAISNEWEGPQYF. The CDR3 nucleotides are TGTGCCATCAGTAATGAGTGGGAGGGTCCGCAGTACTTC.

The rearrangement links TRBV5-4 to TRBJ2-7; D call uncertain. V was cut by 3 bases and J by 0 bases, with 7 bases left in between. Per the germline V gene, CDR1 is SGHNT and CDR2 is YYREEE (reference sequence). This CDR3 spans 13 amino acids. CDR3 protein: CASSSYSSYEQYF. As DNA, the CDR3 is TGTGCCAGCAGCTCCTATAGCTCCTACGAGCAGTACTTC.

The CDR3 protein is CASSPGQGLGIQYF. In DNA, the CDR3 is TGTGCCAGCAGCCCAGGACAGGGGCTTGGCATTCAGTACTTC. The chain joins TRBV9 to TRBJ2-4; 9 bases match TRBD1. The CDR3 is made up of 14 amino acids. Germline values: CDR1 SGDLS, CDR2 YYNGEE. The J segment lost 9 bases and the V segment lost 4 bases, leaving 8 bases of the junction unmatched.

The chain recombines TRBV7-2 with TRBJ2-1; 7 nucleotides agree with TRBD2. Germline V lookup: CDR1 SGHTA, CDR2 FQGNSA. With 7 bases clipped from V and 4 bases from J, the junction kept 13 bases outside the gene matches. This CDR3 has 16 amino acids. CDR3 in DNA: TGTGCCAGCACATCTCCGGGTAGCGGGCGGTACAATGAGCAGTTCTTC. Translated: CASTSPGSGRYNEQFF.

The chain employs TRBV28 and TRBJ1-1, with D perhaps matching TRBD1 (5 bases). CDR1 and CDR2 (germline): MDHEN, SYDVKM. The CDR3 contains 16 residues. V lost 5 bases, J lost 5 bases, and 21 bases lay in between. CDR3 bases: TGTGCCAGCAGTCCAACTGGGGGGACGGTAGGAACTGAAGCTTTCTTT. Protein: CASSPTGGTVGTEAFF.

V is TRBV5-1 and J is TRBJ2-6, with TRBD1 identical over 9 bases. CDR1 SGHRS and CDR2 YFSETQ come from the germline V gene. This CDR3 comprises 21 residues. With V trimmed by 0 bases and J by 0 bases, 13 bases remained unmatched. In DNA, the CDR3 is TGCGCCAGCAGCTTGGGACAGGGGGGGCAAGGAGGTAGCTCTGGGGCCAACGTCCTGACTTTC. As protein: CASSLGQGGQGGSSGANVLTF.

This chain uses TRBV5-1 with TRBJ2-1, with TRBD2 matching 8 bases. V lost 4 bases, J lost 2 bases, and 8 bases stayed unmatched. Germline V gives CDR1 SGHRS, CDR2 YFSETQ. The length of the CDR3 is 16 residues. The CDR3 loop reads CASSNLTSGAYNEQFF. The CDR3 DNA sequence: TGCGCCAGCAGCAATCTAACTAGCGGAGCCTACAATGAGCAGTTCTTC.

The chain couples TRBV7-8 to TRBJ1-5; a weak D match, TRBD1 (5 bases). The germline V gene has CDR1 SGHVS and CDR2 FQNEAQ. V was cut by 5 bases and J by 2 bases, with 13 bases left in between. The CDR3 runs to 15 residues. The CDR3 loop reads CASSPHQGGNQPQHF. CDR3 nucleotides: TGTGCCAGCAGCCCTCACCAGGGTGGCAATCAGCCCCAGCATTTT.

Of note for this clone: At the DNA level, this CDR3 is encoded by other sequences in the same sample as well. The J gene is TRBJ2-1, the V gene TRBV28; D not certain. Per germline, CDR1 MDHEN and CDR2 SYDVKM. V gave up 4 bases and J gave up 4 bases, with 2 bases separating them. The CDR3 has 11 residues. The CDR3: CASSSYNEQFF. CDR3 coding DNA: TGTGCCAGCAGTTCTTACAATGAGCAGTTCTTC.

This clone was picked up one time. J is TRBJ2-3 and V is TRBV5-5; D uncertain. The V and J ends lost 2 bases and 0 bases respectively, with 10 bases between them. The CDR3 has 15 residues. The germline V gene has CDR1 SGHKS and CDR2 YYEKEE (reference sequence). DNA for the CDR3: TGTGCCAGCAGCTTCCTCCGTCCTAGCACAGATACGCAGTATTTT. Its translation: CASSFLRPSTDTQYF.

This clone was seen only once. The CDR3 region is CAWSVRRRTSPNPHTQYF. Here the CDR3 DNA reads TGTGCCTGGAGTGTACGACGACGGACTAGCCCAAACCCTCATACGCAGTATTTT. This chain joins TRBV30 and TRBJ2-3, with 8 bases fitting TRBD2. The CDR3 is made up of 18 amino acids. V dropped 0 bases and J dropped 7; count of bases not matched to a gene: 18. CDR1 GTSNPN and CDR2 SVGIG come from the germline V gene (reference sequence).

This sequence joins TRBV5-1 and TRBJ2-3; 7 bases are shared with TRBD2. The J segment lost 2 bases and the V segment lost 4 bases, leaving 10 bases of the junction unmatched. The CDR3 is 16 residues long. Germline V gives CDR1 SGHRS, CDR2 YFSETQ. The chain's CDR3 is CASSLRLAPNTDTQYF. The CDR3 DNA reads TGCGCCAGCAGCCTTCGACTAGCTCCTAACACAGATACGCAGTATTTT.

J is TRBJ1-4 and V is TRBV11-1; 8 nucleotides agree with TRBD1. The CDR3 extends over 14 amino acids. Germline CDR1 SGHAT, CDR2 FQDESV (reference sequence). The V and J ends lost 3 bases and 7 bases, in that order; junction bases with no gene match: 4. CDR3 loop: CASSFGQGLEKLFF. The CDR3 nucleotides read TGTGCCAGCAGCTTCGGACAGGGCCTTGAAAAACTGTTTTTT.